Detailed here is one T cell receptor beta chain. These data come from a study of blood T cell repertoires in COVID-19. Clones were sequenced by immunoSEQ multiplex PCR, and TCRdb holds only the in-frame ones, with some missing. The sample comprises approximately 130,000 clones, 85% to 90% of which are singletons, and around 4.5% rests with the top ten. The receptor was isolated from a human donor in a cohort sampled during active COVID-19. The sequencing sample was made of peripheral blood.

The DNA of the CDR3 is TGTGCCAGCAGCCTCTCGAGTCTCCTCGGCTACACCTTC. The encoded protein is CASSLSSLLGYTF. The chain couples TRBV28 to TRBJ1-2; the D is unclear. The CDR3 length is 13 residues. Germline-derived CDR1 and CDR2 are MDHEN and SYDVKM. The V gene lost 6 bases and the J gene lost 8 bases, with 16 bases spanning the gap.